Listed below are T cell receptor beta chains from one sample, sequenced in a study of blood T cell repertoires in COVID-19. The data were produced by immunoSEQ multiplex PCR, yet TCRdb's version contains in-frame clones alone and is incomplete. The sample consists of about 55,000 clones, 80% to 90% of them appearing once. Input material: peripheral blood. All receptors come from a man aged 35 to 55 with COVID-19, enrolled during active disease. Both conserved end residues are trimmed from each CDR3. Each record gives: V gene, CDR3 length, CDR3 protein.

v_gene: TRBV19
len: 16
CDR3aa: ASSIASRARGGTGELF

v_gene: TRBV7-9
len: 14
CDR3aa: ASIMWGLGSTDTQY

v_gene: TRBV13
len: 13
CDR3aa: ASSLGTRLDGTQY

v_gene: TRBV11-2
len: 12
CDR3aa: ASSPGQGNTEAF

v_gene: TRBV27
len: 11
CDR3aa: ASSFQGGYGYT

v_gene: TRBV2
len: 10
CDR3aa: ASRQGQHGYT

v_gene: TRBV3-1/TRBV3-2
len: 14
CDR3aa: ASSRTSGVNTGELF

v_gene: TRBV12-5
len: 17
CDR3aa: ASGLLPSGGSVGITEAF

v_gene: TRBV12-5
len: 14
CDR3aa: ASGLISGQGFSGYT

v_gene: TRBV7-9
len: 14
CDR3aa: ASSPWTGGTYNEQF

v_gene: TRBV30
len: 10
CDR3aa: AWRLGAEEQF

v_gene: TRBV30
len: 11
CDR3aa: AWSVRSENIQY

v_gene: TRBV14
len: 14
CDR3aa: ASSILAGASYNEQF

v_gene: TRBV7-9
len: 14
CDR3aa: ASSSGTGGFTDTQY

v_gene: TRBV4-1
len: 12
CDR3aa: ASSPGTGDEKLF

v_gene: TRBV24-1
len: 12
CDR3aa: ATSDPRSEKTQY

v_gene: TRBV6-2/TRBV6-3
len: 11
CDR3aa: ASRPGGAHEQY

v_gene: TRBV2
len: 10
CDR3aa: ASSAETGGYT

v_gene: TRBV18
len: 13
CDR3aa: ASSRAGTGEYEQY

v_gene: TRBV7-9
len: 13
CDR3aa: ASSLGGQWGTEAF

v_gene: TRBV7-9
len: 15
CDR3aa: ASSLGQGGAGNQPQH

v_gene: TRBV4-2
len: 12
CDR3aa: ASSPTDSNSPLH

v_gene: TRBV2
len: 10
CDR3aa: ASSEGAYGYT

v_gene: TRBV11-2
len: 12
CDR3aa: ASSFNRLGETQY

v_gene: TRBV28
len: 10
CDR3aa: ASSFGQYSYT

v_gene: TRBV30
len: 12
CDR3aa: AWSPLAGRETQY

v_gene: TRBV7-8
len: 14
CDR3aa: ASSLLSGGHYNEQF

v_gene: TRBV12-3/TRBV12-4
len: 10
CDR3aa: ASSLRTDEQY